The 23 T cell receptor beta chains below come from one sample, sequenced in a study of cytomegalovirus exposure and HLA in healthy donors. 13 Jbeta primers and 60 Vbeta primers were used for the PCR. Profiled with immunoSEQ multiplex PCR; TCRdb holds only in-frame clones, not every one. In the table there are 150,000 to 200,000 clones, approximately 84% of which are singletons. The sample consisted of PBMCs. Every receptor here comes from a girl aged 5-17 years in good health and CMV-seropositive.

The chain links TRBV7-9 to TRBJ1-1; unclear D gene. In germline, CDR1 is SEHNR, CDR2 FQNEAQ (reference sequence). The CDR3 spans 12 residues. CDR3 DNA sequence: TGTGCTTTCCACAACCACGGGACTGAAGCTTTCTTT. Protein: CAFHNHGTEAFF.

The chain links TRBV11-2 to TRBJ2-5; 7 positions agree with TRBD2. V shed 5 bases and J 1 base; nucleotides not matched to a gene: 10. The length of the CDR3 is 16 residues. Per the germline V gene, CDR1 is SGHAT and CDR2 is FQNNGV. The CDR3: CASSTPPRGFQETQYF. The CDR3 DNA reads as TGTGCCAGCAGCACCCCTCCGCGGGGGTTCCAAGAGACCCAGTACTTC.

The gene calls are TRBV4-1 and TRBJ1-2; 9 bases fit TRBD1. Looked up from germline, CDR1 is MGHRA and CDR2 is YSYEKL. The CDR3 contains 15 residues. V lost 3 bases, J lost 0 bases, and 2 bases stayed unmatched. The CDR3 DNA is TGCGCCAGCAGCCATCGGACAGGGGCTAACTATGGCTACACCTTC. Amino acids: CASSHRTGANYGYTF.

The chain combines TRBV23-1 with TRBJ2-1, with D possibly being TRBD1 (6 bases). TRBV23-1 belongs to the ORF category, with a function that is uncertain. The germline V and J ends were trimmed by 2 bases and 4 bases, with 18 bases remaining between them. The CDR3 consists of 17 residues. For the CDR3, the DNA is TGCGCCAGCAGTCAAATACCCAGGGGCCCTCGATACAATGAGCAGTTCTTC. Translating it yields CASSQIPRGPRYNEQFF.

V and J are TRBV4-1 and TRBJ2-7, with a weak D call TRBD2 (6 bases). The CDR3 totals 15 residues. Deletions cut 0 bases from V and 6 bases from J, with 15 bases between. The V gene's germline CDR1 is MGHRA and CDR2 YSYEKL. This CDR3 reads CASSQEPGLPAEQYF. The CDR3 nucleotides are TGCGCCAGCAGCCAAGAACCCGGACTACCCGCCGAGCAGTACTTC.

This CDR3 is CASSTTPPGTGLGEQYF. The CDR3 bases are TGTGCCAGTAGTACGACTCCCCCCGGGACAGGGCTCGGCGAGCAGTACTTC. This chain uses TRBV19 with TRBJ2-7; TRBD1 aligns across 9 bases. Germline CDR1 and CDR2: LNHDA and SQIVND (reference sequence). This CDR3 comprises 17 residues. J gave up 6 bases and V 4 bases, and 16 bases lay outside the gene matches. Full variable domain (rest looked up from reference TRBV19 and TRBJ2-7): DGGITQSPKYLFRKEGQNVTLSCEQNLNHDAMYWYRQDPGQGLRLIYYSQIVNDFQKGDIAEGYSVSREKKESFPLTVTSAQKNPTAFYLCASSTTPPGTGLGEQYFGPGTRLTVT.

This clone appeared once. The chain recombines TRBV12-5 with TRBJ1-6, with 9 bases aligning to TRBD1. The CDR3 is made up of 16 amino acids. Per the germline V gene, CDR1 is LGHNT and CDR2 is FRNRAP. With V trimmed by 7 bases and J by 5 bases, 9 bases remained unmatched. CDR3 protein: CASAFSQGADNSPLHF. As DNA, the CDR3 is TGTGCTAGTGCCTTCTCACAGGGGGCAGATAATTCACCCCTCCACTTT.

The rearrangement links TRBV5-1 to TRBJ2-5; 9 bases line up with TRBD2. The CDR3 has 18 residues. Germline CDR1 reads SGHRS; CDR2 reads YFSETQ. V dropped 0 bases and J dropped 3; count of bases not matched to a gene: 12. This chain's CDR3 is CASSLGLAGPPVEETQYF. In nucleotides, the CDR3 is TGCGCCAGCAGCTTGGGGCTAGCGGGGCCACCGGTTGAAGAGACCCAGTACTTC.

This clone has more than one count but fewer than ten. V gene TRBV4-2 combines with J gene TRBJ1-2, with unresolved D. The germline V gene encodes CDR1 LGHNA and CDR2 YNFKEQ. This CDR3 contains 16 residues. V was shortened by 4 bases and J by 0 bases, with 15 bases between the two germline ends. CDR3 sequence reads: CASSLFLSETNYGYTF. Written as DNA, the CDR3 is TGTGCCAGCAGCCTATTTCTCTCAGAAACTAACTATGGCTACACCTTC.

V usage is TRBV6-5 and J usage is TRBJ1-2; 10 bases line up with TRBD1. The CDR3 is made up of 14 amino acids. Germline V gene sequence: CDR1 MNHEY, CDR2 SVGAGI. Germline trimming cut 0 bases from V and 8 bases from J; bases unmatched to any gene: 3. For the CDR3, the DNA is TGTGCCAGCAGTTACTCCGGACAGGGGGGAGGCTACACCTTC. This translates into CASSYSGQGGGYTF.

The V and J genes are TRBV7-9 and TRBJ1-6; TRBD1 matches at 10 bases. The CDR3 has 17 amino acids. Germline assignment: CDR1 SEHNR and CDR2 FQNEAQ (reference sequence). The ends lost 4 bases at V and 5 bases at J; junction bases unmatched: 8. The CDR3 region has the DNA TGTGCCAGCAGCTCACCGGGACAGGGGAAGCATAATTCACCCCTCCACTTT. Translating gives CASSSPGQGKHNSPLHF.

The V gene is TRBV5-6, the J gene TRBJ2-3; TRBD1 aligns across 7 bases. Germline CDR1 reads SGHDT; CDR2 reads YYEEEE. Trimming removed 1 base from V and 6 bases from J; junction bases left unmatched: 5. This CDR3 is built from 14 residues. This CDR3 reads CASSLTGAADTQYF. Written as DNA, the CDR3 is TGTGCCAGCAGCTTGACAGGGGCTGCGGATACGCAGTATTTT.

The rearrangement joins TRBV5-1 to TRBJ2-7, with unresolved D. Germline assignment: CDR1 SGHRS and CDR2 YFSETQ. Trimming removed 1 base at V and 2 bases at J, with 13 bases between. This CDR3 region has 15 residues. The CDR3 nucleotides are TGCGCCAGCAGCTTGTGGAACGCGGAGACCTACGAGCAGTACTTC. Protein: CASSLWNAETYEQYF.

The J gene is TRBJ2-4, the V gene TRBV4-1, with 11 bases identical to TRBD2. The germline CDR1 and CDR2 sequences are MGHRA and YSYEKL. The CDR3 sequence is 16 residues long. V was pared by 0 bases and J by 6 bases, with 4 bases of the junction left unmatched. Here the CDR3 reads CASSQDSSGGANIQYF. As DNA, the CDR3 is TGCGCCAGCAGCCAAGATAGTAGCGGGGGGGCAAACATTCAGTACTTC.

This clone was recorded many times. The chain has TRBV6-1 and TRBJ1-1; tentative D call: TRBD1 (6 bases). The CDR3 runs 15 residues. Deletions cut 7 bases from V and 6 bases from J, with 21 bases between. In germline, CDR1 is MNHNS, CDR2 SASEGT. The CDR3 DNA follows: TGTGCCAGCACCAAACGACAGGATGGAGGTGCTGAAGCTTTCTTT. Protein: CASTKRQDGGAEAFF.

The V call is TRBV29-1, the J call TRBJ2-7, with a weak D call TRBD1 (5 bases). V lost 5 bases and J lost 0, with 14 bases in between. The CDR3 contains 14 residues. CDR1 SQVTM and CDR2 ANQGSEA come from the germline V gene. The DNA of the CDR3 is TGCAGCGTTTTGGACATGCCACCCTCCTACGAGCAGTACTTC. Amino acids: CSVLDMPPSYEQYF.

The chain has TRBV19 and TRBJ2-1, with 9 bases lining up with TRBD1. V dropped 6 bases and J dropped 2; count of bases not matched to a gene: 5. This CDR3 is built from 15 residues. Germline V gene sequence: CDR1 LNHDA, CDR2 SQIVND (reference sequence). This CDR3 reads CASSPGQGPYNEQFF. The CDR3 DNA sequence: TGTGCCAGTAGCCCCGGACAGGGGCCCTACAATGAGCAGTTCTTC.

The CDR3 protein is CASTSSAGQGYEQYF. The CDR3 nucleotides read TGTGCCAGCACCTCTTCGGCGGGGCAGGGTTACGAGCAGTACTTC. The chain joins TRBV7-6 to TRBJ2-7, with TRBD2 as a possible D gene (6 bases). This CDR3 contains 15 residues. Trimming removed 7 bases from V and 4 bases from J, with 20 bases in between. The germline V gene encodes CDR1 SGHVS and CDR2 FNYEAQ.

The chain uses TRBV25-1 and TRBJ2-5; D ambiguous. Germline V gives CDR1 MGHDK, CDR2 SYGVNS. V lost 3 bases to trimming and J lost 4 bases, with 9 bases between them. CDR3 size: 13 residues. The CDR3 DNA reads TGTGCCAGCAGTGACCTCCAGCGAGAGACCCAGTACTTC. Amino acid sequence: CASSDLQRETQYF.

The sample holds one count of this clone. V and J are TRBV27 and TRBJ1-2; 7 nucleotides match TRBD1. Germline CDR1 reads MNHEY; CDR2 reads SMNVEV (reference sequence). The CDR3 consists of 14 residues. The junction had 6 bases not matched to a gene; V was cut back by 4 bases and J by 4 bases. The CDR3 reads CASSWGDRGYGYTF. As DNA, the CDR3 is TGTGCCAGCAGTTGGGGGGACAGAGGCTATGGCTACACCTTC.

The chain combines TRBV29-1 with TRBJ1-1; no clear D. The ends were cut back, 4 bases at V and 4 bases at J, with 10 bases in the middle. CDR3 length: 12 amino acids. Per germline, CDR1 SQVTM and CDR2 ANQGSEA. The CDR3 region is CSVVRTVTEAFF. DNA for the CDR3: TGCAGCGTTGTTCGAACGGTCACTGAAGCTTTCTTT.

This CDR3 is CASRVRGDTGELFF. CDR3 coding DNA: TGTGCCAGCAGGGTCCGGGGGGACACCGGGGAGCTGTTTTTT. This rearrangement joins TRBV2 to TRBJ2-2, with 7 bases fitting TRBD2. This CDR3 is built from 14 residues. Trimming removed 6 bases from V and 3 bases from J; junction bases left unmatched: 4. Per the germline V gene, CDR1 is SNHLY and CDR2 is FYNNEI.

Note on this clone: Other DNA sequences in this sample translate to the same CDR3. The chain has TRBV28 and TRBJ2-7; D unresolved. The germline CDR1 and CDR2 sequences are MDHEN and SYDVKM. The V end was cut by 4 bases, the J end by 3 bases, with 4 bases between. This CDR3 is 11 amino acids long. The CDR3 sequence is CASSSYYEQYF. The CDR3 region has the DNA TGTGCCAGCAGTTCCTACTACGAGCAGTACTTC.